The clone carrying this TCR beta chain was picked up one time. In the original workflow: Reference gene primer amplification in the assay estimated nucleated cell counts. The repertoire was sequenced with immunoSEQ multiplex PCR; TCRdb's copy has only in-frame clones and lacks some. V and J calls and clone size are given by that table; D and trimming were obtained from the DNA. The sample consists of 150,000 to 200,000 clones, around 84% of them appearing once. The CDR3 is made up of 12 amino acids. V shed 4 bases and J shed 1 base, with 4 bases lying between them. Patients in Seattle were enrolled during active infection, then followed longitudinally. The data originate from a study of blood T cell repertoires in COVID-19.

The sequencing sample was made of peripheral blood. This TCR was recovered from a woman in her sixties or seventies with COVID-19, enrolled during active disease. This chain links TRBV12-3 or TRBV12-4 with TRBJ1-2, with D unclear. CDR3 in amino acids: CASSSNNYGYTF. The CDR3 DNA sequence: TGTGCCAGCAGTTCAAATAACTATGGCTACACCTTC.